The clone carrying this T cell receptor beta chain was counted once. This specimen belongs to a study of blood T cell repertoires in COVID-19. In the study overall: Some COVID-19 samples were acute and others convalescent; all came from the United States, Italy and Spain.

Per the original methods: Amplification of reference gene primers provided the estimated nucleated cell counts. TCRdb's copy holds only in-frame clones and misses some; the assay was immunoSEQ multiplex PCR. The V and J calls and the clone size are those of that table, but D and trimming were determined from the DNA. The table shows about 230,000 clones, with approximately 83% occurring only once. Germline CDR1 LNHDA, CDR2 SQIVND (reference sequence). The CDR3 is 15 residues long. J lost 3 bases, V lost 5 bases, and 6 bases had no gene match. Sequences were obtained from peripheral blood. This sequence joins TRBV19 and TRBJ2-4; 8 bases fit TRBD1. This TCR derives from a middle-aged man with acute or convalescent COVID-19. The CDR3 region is CASSFKQGGKNIQYF. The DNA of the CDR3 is TGTGCCAGTAGTTTCAAACAGGGGGGCAAAAACATTCAGTACTTC.